Sequencing of this T cell receptor beta chain was carried out in a study of shared clonotypes between healthy human individuals. Sorted-subset replicate PCRs used approximately 190 ng of genomic DNA. This amount corresponded to some 30,000 T cell genomes. TCRdb's copy holds only in-frame clones and misses some; the assay was immunoSEQ multiplex PCR. The data contain some 2,400,000 clones, around 95% of them singletons. The length of the CDR3 is 14 residues. V was clipped by 3 bases and J by 3 bases, with 13 bases between them. CDR1 SGHDT and CDR2 YYEEEE come from the germline V gene. The TCR comes from a man aged 18 to 29 in good health. The genes are TRBV5-6 and TRBJ2-7; possibly TRBD1 or TRBD2 for D (6 bases each). Sequencing input: naive CD4+ T cells sorted from blood. Subset described: CD45RA+ positively selected. The CDR3 is CASSSLGGIYEQYF. The CDR3 bases are TGTGCCAGCAGCTCCCTAGGGGGGATCTACGAGCAGTACTTC. The entire variable domain, with the rest obtained from reference TRBV5-6 and TRBJ2-7, is as follows: DAGVTQSPTHLIKTRGQQVTLRCSPKSGHDTVSWYQQALGQGPQFIFQYYEEEERQRGNFPDRFSGHQFPNYSSELNVNALLLGDSALYLCASSSLGGIYEQYFGPGTRLTVT.